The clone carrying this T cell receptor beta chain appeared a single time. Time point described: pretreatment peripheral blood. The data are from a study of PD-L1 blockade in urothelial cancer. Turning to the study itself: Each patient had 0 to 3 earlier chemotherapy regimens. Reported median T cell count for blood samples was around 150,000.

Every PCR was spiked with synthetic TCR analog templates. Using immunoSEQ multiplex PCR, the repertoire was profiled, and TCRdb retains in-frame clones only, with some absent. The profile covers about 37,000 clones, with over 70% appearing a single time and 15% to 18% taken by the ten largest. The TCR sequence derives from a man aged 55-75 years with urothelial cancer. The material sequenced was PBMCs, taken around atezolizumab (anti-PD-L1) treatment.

CDR3 region: CATSRDPRNEQFF. For the CDR3, the DNA is TGTGCCACCAGCAGAGATCCGAGGAATGAGCAGTTCTTC. This chain joins TRBV15 and TRBJ2-1, with no clear D. The germline CDR1 and CDR2 sequences are LNHNV and YYDKDF (reference sequence). V dropped 0 bases and J dropped 7 bases, with 7 bases sitting between them. The CDR3 contains 13 residues.